The entry below gives a single TCR beta chain sequence along with its context. Its antigen is undetermined. The data derive from a study of T cells in Graves' hyperthyroidism and ophthalmopathy. Study-wide findings and caveats: A 13 V-J model separated ophthalmopathy from stable hyperthyroidism.

V was shortened by 1 base and J by 5 bases, with 17 bases between the two germline ends. The CDR3 covers 16 residues. The germline CDR1 and CDR2 sequences are SGHVS and FNYEAQ. Diagnoses were established using clinical symptoms, serum thyroxine and TRAb, thyroid ultrasound and orbital computed tomography. TCR beta CDR3 sequences were amplified from RNA transcripts. In the first-round RT-PCR of the TCR CDR3, the HTBI primer set was used. TCRdb analysed the multiplex PCR reads with MiXCR anew, one entry per CDR3 protein. The sample has roughly 500,000 distinct CDR3 sequences, 35% to 55% seen once. The source material was peripheral blood or thyroid tissue (not recorded which). This TCR derives from an adult woman with Graves' disease, either hyperthyroidism or ophthalmopathy (not recorded which). This chain joins TRBV7-6 and TRBJ2-5; possible D gene TRBD2, 5 bases. The CDR3 DNA follows: TGTGCCAGCAGCTTAGATACCGGCCGGAGGTCGGAGACCCAGTACTTC. Amino acid sequence: CASSLDTGRRSETQYF. Using reference TRBV7-6 and TRBJ2-5 for the parts outside the CDR3, the full variable domain is GAGVSQSPRYKVTKRGQDVALRCDPISGHVSLYWYRQALGQGPEFLTYFNYEAQQDKSGLPNDRFSAERPEGSISTLTIQRTEQRDSAMYRCASSLDTGRRSETQYFGPGTRLLVL.